The entry below describes one TCR beta chain. The data belong to a study of T cell responses to AZD1222 COVID-19 vaccine. Germline V gene data show CDR1 as MGHRA and CDR2 as YSYEKL. V gave up 3 bases and J gave up 0 bases, with 14 bases separating them. The CDR3 spans 16 residues. Clones were sequenced by immunoSEQ multiplex PCR, and TCRdb holds only the in-frame ones, with some missing. This sample has 140,000 or so clones, with approximately 86% found just once. The sequences come from peripheral blood, collected 28 days after the second AZD1222 dose. The sequence derives from an adult who received the AZD1222 COVID-19 vaccine. The chain combines TRBV4-1 with TRBJ1-1; a weak D match, TRBD1 (6 bases). CDR3 in DNA: TGCGCCAGCAGCCACTCCGTCGGGGGCTTGAACACTGAAGCTTTCTTT. Protein product: CASSHSVGGLNTEAFF.